The 15 T cell receptor beta chains reported below all come from one sample, sequenced in a study of blood T cell repertoires in COVID-19. The table came from immunoSEQ multiplex PCR; TCRdb's copy has only in-frame clones and leaves some out. Of about 300,000 clones in the sample, roughly nine tenths were seen once. Sample: peripheral blood. The receptors here all came from a woman younger than 45 with COVID-19, enrolled during active disease.

The rearrangement links TRBV4-2 to TRBJ1-2, with TRBD1 matching 7 bases. J gave up 6 bases and V 1 base, and 5 bases lay outside the gene matches. Germline CDR1 is LGHNA and CDR2 is YNFKEQ. The CDR3 covers 14 residues. CDR3 nucleotides: TGTGCCAGCAGCCAAGGGATCAGGGGGGATGGCTACACCTTC. It encodes CASSQGIRGDGYTF.

J is TRBJ1-2 and V is TRBV4-1; possible D gene TRBD1, 5 bases. The CDR3 contains 15 residues. Trimming removed 2 bases at V and 4 bases at J, with 14 bases between. In germline, CDR1 is MGHRA, CDR2 YSYEKL. The CDR3 DNA follows: TGCGCCAGCAGCCAACTCGGACAATCACTCTATGGCTACACCTTC. Translating gives CASSQLGQSLYGYTF.

This clone has just one count. V usage is TRBV6-5 and J usage is TRBJ1-1, with 9 bases matching TRBD1. The CDR3 length is 14 residues. Germline trimming cut 6 bases from V and 3 bases from J; bases unmatched to any gene: 5. Germline CDR1 and CDR2: MNHEY and SVGAGI. Here the CDR3 reads CASRTRTGDTEAFF. CDR3 sequence (DNA): TGTGCCAGCAGAACCCGGACAGGGGACACTGAAGCTTTCTTT.

V gene TRBV4-1 combines with J gene TRBJ1-1; 7 nucleotides line up with TRBD1. The germline V gene has CDR1 MGHRA and CDR2 YSYEKL. The length of the CDR3 is 15 residues. Trimming removed 2 bases from V and 3 bases from J; junction bases left unmatched: 6. CDR3 nucleotide sequence: TGCGCCAGCAGCCAATACGCCAGGGGGGACACTGAAGCTTTCTTT. Protein product: CASSQYARGDTEAFF.

J is TRBJ2-3 and V is TRBV5-4, with 8 bases aligning to TRBD2. The CDR3 loop spans 17 amino acids. Germline values: CDR1 SGHNT, CDR2 YYREEE (reference sequence). V lost 0 bases to trimming and J lost 1 base; unmatched junction nucleotides: 7. Written as DNA, the CDR3 is TGTGCCAGCAGCTTGGCCCTCGGGGGGGCGGGCACAGATACGCAGTATTTT. This sequence encodes CASSLALGGAGTDTQYF.

The V and J genes are TRBV10-2 and TRBJ2-5; 10 bases fit TRBD2. Trimming cost V 6 bases and J 5 bases; bases outside gene matches: 12. CDR1 WSHSY and CDR2 SAAADI come from the germline V gene. The CDR3 covers 16 residues. CDR3 in DNA: TGCGCCAGCAGCATCCAGCCAGCGGGGGGGCGGGAGACCCAGTACTTC. Translation: CASSIQPAGGRETQYF.

This clone was picked up one time. The chain recombines TRBV30 with TRBJ1-1; weak D call: TRBD1 (6 bases). The CDR3 is 15 residues long. Trimming stripped 5 bases from V and 0 bases from J, with 16 bases between. Germline V gene data show CDR1 as GTSNPN and CDR2 as SVGIG (reference sequence). The CDR3 loop reads CAWVQGMRMNTEAFF. The CDR3 DNA reads TGTGCCTGGGTACAGGGTATGAGGATGAACACTGAAGCTTTCTTT.

The DNA of the CDR3 is TGTGCCAGCAGCCCGGGACAATCTTTCGATGAGCAGTTCTTC. The encoded protein is CASSPGQSFDEQFF. V usage is TRBV7-9 and J usage is TRBJ2-1, with D maybe TRBD1 (6 bases). CDR1 is SEHNR, CDR2 FQNEAQ, per germline (reference sequence). The CDR3 consists of 14 residues. V lost 5 bases to trimming and J lost 8 bases, with 16 bases between them. The full variable domain, with the rest looked up from reference TRBV7-9 and TRBJ2-1, is DTGVSQNPRHKITKRGQNVTFRCDPISEHNRLYWYRQTLGQGPEFLTYFQNEAQLEKSRLLSDRFSAERPKGSFSTLEIQRTEQGDSAMYLCASSPGQSFDEQFFGPGTRLTVL.

The gene calls are TRBV27 and TRBJ2-1; TRBD2 might be the D (5 bases). Per the germline V gene, CDR1 is MNHEY and CDR2 is SMNVEV (reference sequence). Trimming pared 3 bases from V and 7 bases from J, leaving 16 bases between. CDR3 length: 15 residues. This CDR3 is CASSFGSSPVNEQFF. The CDR3, as DNA: TGTGCCAGCAGTTTTGGTTCTAGCCCGGTGAATGAGCAGTTCTTC.

The V gene is TRBV3-1 (or the pseudogene TRBV3-2), the J gene TRBJ1-2; D ambiguous. V was trimmed by 3 bases and J by 8 bases, leaving 22 bases between them. This CDR3 has 16 residues. Germline V gene lookup returns CDR1 LGHDT and CDR2 YNNKEL (reference sequence). This CDR3 reads CASSHLTGRATIGYTF. DNA for the CDR3: TGTGCCAGCAGCCATCTCACGGGGAGGGCAACTATCGGCTACACCTTC.

Details on this clone: In the same sample, other DNA sequences code for this CDR3. This sequence joins TRBV6-5 and TRBJ1-2, with TRBD1 matching over 8 bases. Trimming cost V 6 bases and J 5 bases; bases outside gene matches: 5. From germline, CDR1 is MNHEY and CDR2 SVGAGI. The CDR3 has 13 amino acids. CDR3 DNA: TGTGCCAGCAGCCCCGGGACAGGATATGGCTACACCTTC. This gives the protein CASSPGTGYGYTF.

J is TRBJ1-2 and V is TRBV2, with 12 bases that match TRBD1. The V gene's germline CDR1 is SNHLY and CDR2 FYNNEI. After removal of 2 bases from V and 8 bases from J, the junction contained 6 bases not matched to a gene. This CDR3 has 15 amino acids. CDR3 nucleotides: TGTGCCAGCAGTGAATTGGGACAGGGGGCGTGGGGCTACACCTTC. This encodes CASSELGQGAWGYTF.

The CDR3 loop reads CASSPIGGVKPQHF. Here the CDR3 DNA reads TGTGCCAGCAGCCCGATCGGAGGGGTGAAGCCCCAGCATTTT. V and J are TRBV9 and TRBJ1-5, with D tentatively TRBD1 (5 bases). Trimming left V 4 bases short and J 8 bases short, with 16 bases between. Germline CDR1 SGDLS, CDR2 YYNGEE. The CDR3 spans 14 residues.

About this clone itself: At the DNA level, this CDR3 is encoded by other sequences in the same sample as well. The chain uses TRBV2 and TRBJ1-3; 8 bases are a match to TRBD1. The length of the CDR3 is 14 residues. In germline, CDR1 is SNHLY, CDR2 FYNNEI. V was clipped by 6 bases and J by 0 bases; unmatched bases: 1. Here the CDR3 reads CASSDRGSGNTIYF. The DNA for the CDR3 is TGTGCCAGCAGCGACAGGGGCTCTGGAAACACCATATATTTT.

The chain uses TRBV19 and TRBJ1-2; 9 nucleotides agree with TRBD1. Germline CDR1 reads LNHDA; CDR2 reads SQIVND (reference sequence). V shed 4 bases and J 6 bases; nucleotides not matched to a gene: 6. The CDR3 is 14 amino acids. For the CDR3, the DNA is TGTGCCAGTAGTACCTCCGGGACAGGGCATGGCTACACCTTC. Residues: CASSTSGTGHGYTF.